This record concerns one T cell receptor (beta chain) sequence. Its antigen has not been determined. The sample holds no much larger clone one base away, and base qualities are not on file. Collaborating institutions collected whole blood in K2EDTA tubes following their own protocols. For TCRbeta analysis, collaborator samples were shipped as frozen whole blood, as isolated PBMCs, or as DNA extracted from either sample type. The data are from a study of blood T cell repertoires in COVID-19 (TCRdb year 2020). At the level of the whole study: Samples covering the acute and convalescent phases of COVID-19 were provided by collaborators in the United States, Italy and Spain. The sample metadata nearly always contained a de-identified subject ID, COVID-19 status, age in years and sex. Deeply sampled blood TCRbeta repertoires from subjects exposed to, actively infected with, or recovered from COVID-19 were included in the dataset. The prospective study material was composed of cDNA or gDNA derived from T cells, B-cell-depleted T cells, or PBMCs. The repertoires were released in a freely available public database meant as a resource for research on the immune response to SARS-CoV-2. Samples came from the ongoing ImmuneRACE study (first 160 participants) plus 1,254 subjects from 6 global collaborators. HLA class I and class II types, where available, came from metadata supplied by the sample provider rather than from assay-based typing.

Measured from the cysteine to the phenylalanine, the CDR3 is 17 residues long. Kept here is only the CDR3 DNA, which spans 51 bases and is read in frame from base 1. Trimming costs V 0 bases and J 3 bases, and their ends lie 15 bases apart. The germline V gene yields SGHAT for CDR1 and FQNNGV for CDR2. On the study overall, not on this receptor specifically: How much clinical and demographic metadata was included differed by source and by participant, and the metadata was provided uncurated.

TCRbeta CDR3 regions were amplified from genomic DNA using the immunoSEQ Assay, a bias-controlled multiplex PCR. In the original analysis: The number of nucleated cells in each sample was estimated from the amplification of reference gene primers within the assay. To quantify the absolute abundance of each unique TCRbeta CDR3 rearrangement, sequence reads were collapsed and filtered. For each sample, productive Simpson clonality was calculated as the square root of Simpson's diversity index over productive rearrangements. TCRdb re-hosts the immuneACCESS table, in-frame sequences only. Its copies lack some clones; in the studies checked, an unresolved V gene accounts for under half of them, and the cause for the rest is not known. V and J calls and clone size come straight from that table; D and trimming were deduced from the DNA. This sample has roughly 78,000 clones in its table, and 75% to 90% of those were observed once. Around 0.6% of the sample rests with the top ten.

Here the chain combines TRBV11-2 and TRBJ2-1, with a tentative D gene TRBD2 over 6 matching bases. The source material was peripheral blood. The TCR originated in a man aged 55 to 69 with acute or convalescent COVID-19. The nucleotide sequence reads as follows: TGTGCCAGCAGCTTAGATCGTGAGGGAGGACACTACAATGAGCAGTTCTTC. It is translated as CASSLDREGGHYNEQFF. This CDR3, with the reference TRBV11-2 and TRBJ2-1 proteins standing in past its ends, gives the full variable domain EAGVAQSPRYKIIEKRQSVAFWCNPISGHATLYWYQQILGQGPKLLIQFQNNGVVDDSQLPKDRFSAERLKGVDSTLKIQPAKLEDSAVYLCASSLDREGGHYNEQFFGPGTRLTVL.